This T cell receptor (beta chain) is drawn from a study of immune characterization of retroperitoneal liposarcoma. CDR1 is MNHNS and CDR2 is SASEGT in the germline V gene. There are 16 residues in the CDR3. V shed 4 bases and J 0 bases; nucleotides not matched to a gene: 6. MiXCR was run by TCRdb on the PCR reads, yielding one entry per CDR3 protein. The profile shows around 20,000 distinct CDR3 sequences, approximately 35% of them singletons. The chain employs TRBV6-1 and TRBJ2-1; TRBD2 matches 7 bases. The sequencing sample was made of blood. This TCR came from a male donor with retroperitoneal liposarcoma. The CDR3 spells CASSALRGSSYNEQFF. In DNA, the CDR3 is TGTGCCAGCAGTGCGCTGCGGGGGAGCTCCTACAATGAGCAGTTCTTC.